The source of this T cell receptor beta chain is a study of shared clonotypes between healthy human individuals. Study-level points and caveats: For sorted subsets, rarefaction showed incomplete sequencing despite large depth.

This was a deep-level run. Only in-frame clones appear in the TCRdb table, and some are missing; sequencing was by immunoSEQ multiplex PCR. The repertoire includes 1.5 million to 2.5 million clones, just under 95% of them detected once, and roughly 1% sits in the top ten. As defined, naive CD8 cells were CD45RO-negative and positively selected for CCR7, with terminally differentiated effector memory CD45RA+ cells excluded. Germline V lookup: CDR1 MDHEN, CDR2 SYDVKM. V was clipped by 6 bases and J by 5 bases, with 19 bases between them. The CDR3 loop spans 15 amino acids. Comment on this clone: Its antigen is not identified.

The sample consisted of naive CD8+ T cells sorted from blood. The genes are TRBV28 and TRBJ1-1, with D possibly TRBD1 on 6 matching bases. The sequence was obtained from a man in his late teens or twenties in good health. CDR3 sequence (DNA): TGTGCCAGCAGCTACACACAGGGACTGGGTACTGAAGCTTTCTTT. Its protein product is CASSYTQGLGTEAFF.